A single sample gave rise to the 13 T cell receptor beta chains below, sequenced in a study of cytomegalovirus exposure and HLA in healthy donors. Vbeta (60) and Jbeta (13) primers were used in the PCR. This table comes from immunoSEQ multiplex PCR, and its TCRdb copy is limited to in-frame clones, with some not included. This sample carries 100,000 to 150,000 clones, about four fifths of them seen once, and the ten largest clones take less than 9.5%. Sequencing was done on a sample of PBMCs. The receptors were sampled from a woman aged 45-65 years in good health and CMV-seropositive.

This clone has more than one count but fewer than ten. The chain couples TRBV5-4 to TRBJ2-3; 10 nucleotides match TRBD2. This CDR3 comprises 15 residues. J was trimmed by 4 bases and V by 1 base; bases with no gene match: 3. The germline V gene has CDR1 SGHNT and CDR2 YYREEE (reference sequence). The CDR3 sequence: CASSLSGRAADTQYF. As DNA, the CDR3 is TGTGCCAGCAGCTTGAGCGGGAGGGCCGCAGATACGCAGTATTTT.

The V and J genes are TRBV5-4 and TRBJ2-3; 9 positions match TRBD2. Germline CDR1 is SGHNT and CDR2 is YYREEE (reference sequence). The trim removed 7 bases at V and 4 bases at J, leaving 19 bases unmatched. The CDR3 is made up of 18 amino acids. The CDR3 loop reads CASAKSGGHQLEPDTQYF. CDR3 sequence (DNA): TGTGCCAGCGCAAAGAGCGGGGGGCACCAGCTTGAGCCAGATACGCAGTATTTT.

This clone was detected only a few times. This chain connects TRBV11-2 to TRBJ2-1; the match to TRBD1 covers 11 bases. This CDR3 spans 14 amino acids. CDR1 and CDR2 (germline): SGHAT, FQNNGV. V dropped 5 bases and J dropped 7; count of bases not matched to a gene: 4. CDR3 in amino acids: CASSKGQGGNEQFF. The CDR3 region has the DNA TGTGCCAGCAGCAAGGGACAGGGGGGAAATGAGCAGTTCTTC.

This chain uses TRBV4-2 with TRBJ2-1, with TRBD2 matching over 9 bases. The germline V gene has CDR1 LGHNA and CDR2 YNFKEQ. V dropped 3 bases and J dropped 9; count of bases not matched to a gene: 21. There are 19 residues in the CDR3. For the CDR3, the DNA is TGTGCCAGCAGCCAGAACTACCTTAGACTCGGCGGGGGGGCAGGTGAGCAGTTCTTC. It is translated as CASSQNYLRLGGGAGEQFF.

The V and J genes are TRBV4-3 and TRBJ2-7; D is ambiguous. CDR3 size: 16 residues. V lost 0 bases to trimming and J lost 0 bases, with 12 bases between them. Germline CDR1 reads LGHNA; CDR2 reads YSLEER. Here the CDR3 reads CASSQDAGRYSYEQYF. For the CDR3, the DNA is TGCGCCAGCAGCCAAGACGCAGGTCGGTACTCCTACGAGCAGTACTTC.

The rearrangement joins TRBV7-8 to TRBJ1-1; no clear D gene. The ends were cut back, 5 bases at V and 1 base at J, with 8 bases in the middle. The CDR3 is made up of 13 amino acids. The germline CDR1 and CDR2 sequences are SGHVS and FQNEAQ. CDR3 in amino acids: CASSPYQNTEAFF. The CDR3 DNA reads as TGTGCCAGCAGCCCCTACCAGAACACTGAAGCTTTCTTT.

The CDR3 is CSVGAGSYNEQFF. The CDR3 bases are TGCAGCGTCGGCGCGGGCTCCTACAATGAGCAGTTCTTC. The chain has TRBV29-1 and TRBJ2-1, with D possibly TRBD2 on 5 matching bases. V gave up 6 bases and J gave up 0 bases, with 9 bases separating them. The CDR3 has 13 residues. Germline V CDR1 and CDR2: SQVTM, ANQGSEA.

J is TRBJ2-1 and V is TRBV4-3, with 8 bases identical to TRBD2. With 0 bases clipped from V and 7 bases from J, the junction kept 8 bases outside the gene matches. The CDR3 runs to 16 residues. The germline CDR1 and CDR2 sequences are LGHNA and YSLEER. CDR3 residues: CASSQDRASGLNEQFF. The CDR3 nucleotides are TGCGCCAGCAGCCAAGATAGGGCTAGCGGGCTTAATGAGCAGTTCTTC.

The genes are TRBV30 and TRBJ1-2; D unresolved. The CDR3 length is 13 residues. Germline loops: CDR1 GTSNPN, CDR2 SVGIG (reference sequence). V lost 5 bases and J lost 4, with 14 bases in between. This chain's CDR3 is CAWDSVGPYGYTF. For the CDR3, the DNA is TGTGCCTGGGATTCAGTGGGCCCCTATGGCTACACCTTC.

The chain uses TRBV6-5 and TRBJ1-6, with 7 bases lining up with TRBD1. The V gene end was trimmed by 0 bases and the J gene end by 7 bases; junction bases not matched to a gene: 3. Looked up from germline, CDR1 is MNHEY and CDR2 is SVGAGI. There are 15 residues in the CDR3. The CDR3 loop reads CASSYSQGENSPLHF. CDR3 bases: TGTGCCAGCAGTTACTCGCAGGGGGAGAATTCACCCCTCCACTTT.

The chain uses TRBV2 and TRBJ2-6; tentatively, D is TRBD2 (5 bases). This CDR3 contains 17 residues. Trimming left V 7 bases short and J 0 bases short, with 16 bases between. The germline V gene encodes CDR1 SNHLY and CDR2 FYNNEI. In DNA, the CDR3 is TGTGCCAGCATCCAATCCCGGGAAGGCTCTGGGGCCAACGTCCTGACTTTC. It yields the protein CASIQSREGSGANVLTF.

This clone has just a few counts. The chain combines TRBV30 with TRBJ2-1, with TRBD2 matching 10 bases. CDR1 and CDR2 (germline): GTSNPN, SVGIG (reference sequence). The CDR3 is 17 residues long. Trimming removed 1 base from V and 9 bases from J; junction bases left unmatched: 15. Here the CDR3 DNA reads TGTGCCTGGAGTGCCCCATCGGGGCTAGCGGGAGCGGTTGAGCAGTTCTTC. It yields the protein CAWSAPSGLAGAVEQFF. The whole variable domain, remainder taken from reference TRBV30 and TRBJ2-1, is SQTIHQWPATLVQPVGSPLSLECTVEGTSNPNLYWYRQAAGRGLQLLFYSVGIGQISSEVPQNLSASRPQDRQFILSSKKLLLSDSGFYLCAWSAPSGLAGAVEQFFGPGTRLTVL.

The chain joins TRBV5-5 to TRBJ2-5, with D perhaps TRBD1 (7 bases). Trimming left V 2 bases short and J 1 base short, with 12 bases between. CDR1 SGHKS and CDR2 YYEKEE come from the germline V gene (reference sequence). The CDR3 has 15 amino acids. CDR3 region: CASSFGGQFQETQYF. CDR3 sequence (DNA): TGTGCCAGCAGCTTCGGGGGACAGTTCCAAGAGACCCAGTACTTC.